This TCR beta chain was retrieved from a study of early T cells in non-severe SARS-CoV-2 infection. About the study: Sequenced bulk RNA came from whole blood that was unsorted, and chains were unpaired.

The protocol attached unique molecular identifiers to individual cDNA molecules. In TCRdb, the 5' RACE reads were re-called with MiXCR into one record per CDR3 protein. The sample yields over 75,000 distinct CDR3 sequences, less than 15% seen once. Germline V gives CDR1 LNHDA, CDR2 SQIVND (reference sequence). The CDR3 sequence is 15 residues long. V lost 4 bases, J lost 5 bases, and 5 bases stayed unmatched. This clonotype was counted ten times or more. This chain uses TRBV19 with TRBJ2-4; 10 bases line up with TRBD1. This clonotype was obtained from an adult who was a healthcare worker with PCR-confirmed SARS-CoV-2 infection or an uninfected control (not recorded which). The sample consisted of whole blood. CDR3 bases: TGTGCCAGTAGTAGCACCGGGACAGGGGAAAACATTCAGTACTTC. It translates to CASSSTGTGENIQYF.